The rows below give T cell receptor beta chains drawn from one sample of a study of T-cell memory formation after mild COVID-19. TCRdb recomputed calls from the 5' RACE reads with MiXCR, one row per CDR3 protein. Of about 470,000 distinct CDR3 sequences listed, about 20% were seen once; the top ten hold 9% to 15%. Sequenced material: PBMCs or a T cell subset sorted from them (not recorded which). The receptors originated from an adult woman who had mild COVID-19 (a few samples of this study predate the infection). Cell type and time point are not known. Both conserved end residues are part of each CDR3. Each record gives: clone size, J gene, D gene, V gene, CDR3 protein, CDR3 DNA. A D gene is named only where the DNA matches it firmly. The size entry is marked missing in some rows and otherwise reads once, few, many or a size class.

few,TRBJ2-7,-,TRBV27,CASSLGRSFEQYF,TGTGCCAGCAGTTTAGGCAGGTCGTTCGAGCAGTACTTC
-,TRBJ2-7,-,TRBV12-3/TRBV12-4,CASSLRGGRAAHEQYF,TGTGCCAGCAGTTTAAGGGGAGGCCGGGCGGCCCACGAGCAGTACTTC
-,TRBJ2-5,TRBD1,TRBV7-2,CASSLWDRASETQYF,TGTGCCAGCAGCTTATGGGACAGGGCGTCGGAGACCCAGTACTTC
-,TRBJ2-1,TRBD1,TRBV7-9,CASSLVHLEVSQGVLNEQFF,TGTGCCAGCAGCTTAGTCCACTTAGAAGTATCGCAGGGGGTGCTCAATGAGCAGTTCTTC
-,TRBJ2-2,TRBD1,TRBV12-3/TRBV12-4,CASIRGQGLLNTWELFF,TGTGCCAGCATTCGCGGACAGGGATTGTTGAACACCTGGGAGCTGTTTTTT
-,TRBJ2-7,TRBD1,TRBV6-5,CASSYGQVREQYF,TGTGCCAGCAGTTACGGACAGGTACGGGAGCAGTACTTC
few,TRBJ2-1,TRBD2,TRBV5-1,CASSLGGGIYNEQFF,TGCGCCAGCAGCTTGGGCGGGGGGATCTACAATGAGCAGTTCTTC
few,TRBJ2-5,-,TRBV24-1,CATSSKHRETQYF,TGTGCCACCAGTTCTAAGCACCGCGAGACCCAGTACTTC
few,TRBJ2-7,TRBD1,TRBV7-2,CASSPGQVPYEQYF,TGTGCCAGCAGCCCCGGACAGGTACCCTACGAGCAGTACTTC
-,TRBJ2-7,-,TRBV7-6,CASSLWSSSSYEQYF,TGTGCCAGCAGCTTATGGTCCTCGAGCTCCTACGAGCAGTACTTC
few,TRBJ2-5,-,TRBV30,CAWSAPRTEWTQYF,TGTGCCTGGAGCGCCCCCCGTACTGAATGGACCCAGTACTTC
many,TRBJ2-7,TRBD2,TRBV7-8,CASSLTSGTYEQYF,TGTGCCAGCAGCTTAACTAGCGGAACTTACGAGCAGTACTTC
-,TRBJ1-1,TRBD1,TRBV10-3,CASKNPGQGKTEAFF,TGTGCCAGTAAGAATCCGGGACAGGGAAAAACTGAAGCTTTCTTT
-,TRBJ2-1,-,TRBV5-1,CASSLWQGVDEQFF,TGCGCCAGCAGCTTGTGGCAGGGTGTCGATGAGCAGTTCTTC
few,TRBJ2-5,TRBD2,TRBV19,CASKPSGGPEETQYF,TGTGCCAGTAAGCCCAGCGGGGGGCCTGAGGAGACCCAGTACTTC
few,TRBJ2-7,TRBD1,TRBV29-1,CSVDRGQGNSYEQYF,TGCAGCGTTGATCGGGGACAGGGCAACTCCTACGAGCAGTACTTC
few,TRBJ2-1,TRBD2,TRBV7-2,CASSLEAGSGNEQFF,TGTGCCAGCAGCTTAGAAGCGGGGTCGGGCAATGAGCAGTTCTTC
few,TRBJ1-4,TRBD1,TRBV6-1,CASTRDRGAEKLFF,TGTGCCAGCACTCGGGACAGGGGCGCAGAAAAACTGTTTTTT
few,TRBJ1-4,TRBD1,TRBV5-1,CASSRDRERVGKLFF,TGCGCCAGCAGCCGCGACAGGGAGCGTGTGGGAAAACTGTTTTTT
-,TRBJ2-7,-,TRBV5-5,CASSPPPGTDWKYF,TGTGCCAGCAGCCCTCCACCTGGTACAGACTGGAAGTACTTC
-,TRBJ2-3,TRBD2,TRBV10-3,CAISEVAGGSTDTQYF,TGTGCCATCAGTGAGGTAGCGGGGGGGAGCACAGATACGCAGTATTTT
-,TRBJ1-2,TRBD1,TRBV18,CASSQAHRTGGANGYTF,TGTGCCAGCTCCCAAGCACACCGGACAGGGGGCGCAAATGGCTACACCTTC
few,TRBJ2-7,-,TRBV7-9,CASSPLGSVSEQYF,TGTGCCAGCAGCCCGCTGGGTTCCGTGTCCGAGCAGTACTTC